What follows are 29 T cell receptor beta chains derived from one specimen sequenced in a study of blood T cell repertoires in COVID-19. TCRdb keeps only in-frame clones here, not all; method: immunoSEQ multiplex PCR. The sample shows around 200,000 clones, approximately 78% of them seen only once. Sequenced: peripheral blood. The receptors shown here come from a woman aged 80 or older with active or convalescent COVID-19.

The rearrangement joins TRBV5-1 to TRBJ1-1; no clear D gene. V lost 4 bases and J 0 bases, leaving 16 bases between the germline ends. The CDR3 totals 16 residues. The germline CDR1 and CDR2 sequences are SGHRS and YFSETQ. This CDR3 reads CASSPGSMRMNTEAFF. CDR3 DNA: TGCGCCAGCAGCCCGGGGAGTATGCGGATGAACACTGAAGCTTTCTTT.

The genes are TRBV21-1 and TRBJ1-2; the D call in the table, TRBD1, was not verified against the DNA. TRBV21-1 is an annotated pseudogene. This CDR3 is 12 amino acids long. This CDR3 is CASSTRTSGYTF. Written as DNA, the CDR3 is TGTGCCAGCAGCACCCGGACAAGCGGCTACACCTTC.

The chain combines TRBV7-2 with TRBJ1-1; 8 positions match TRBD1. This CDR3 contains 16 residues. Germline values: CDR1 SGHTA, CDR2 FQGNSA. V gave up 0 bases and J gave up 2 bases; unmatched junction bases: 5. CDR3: CASSLAGQGANTEAFF. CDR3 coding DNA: TGTGCCAGCAGCTTAGCAGGGCAGGGGGCAAACACTGAAGCTTTCTTT.

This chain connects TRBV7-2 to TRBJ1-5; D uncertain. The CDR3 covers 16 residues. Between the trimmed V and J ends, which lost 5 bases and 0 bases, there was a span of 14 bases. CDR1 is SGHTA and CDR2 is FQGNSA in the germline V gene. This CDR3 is CASSPWASYSNQPQHF. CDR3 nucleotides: TGTGCCAGCAGCCCCTGGGCTAGCTATAGCAATCAGCCCCAGCATTTT.

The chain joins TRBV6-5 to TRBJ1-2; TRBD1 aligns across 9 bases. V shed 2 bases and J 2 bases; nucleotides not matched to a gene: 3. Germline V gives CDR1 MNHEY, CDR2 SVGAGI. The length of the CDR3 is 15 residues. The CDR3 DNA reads TGTGCCAGCAGTTACACCGGGACAGGGAACTATGGCTACACCTTC. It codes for CASSYTGTGNYGYTF.

CDR3 sequence reads: CASSPHRSTDTQYF. DNA for the CDR3: TGTGCCAGCAGCCCTCACAGGAGCACAGATACGCAGTATTTT. The J gene is TRBJ2-3, the V gene TRBV9, with D tentatively TRBD1 (5 bases). Germline V lookup: CDR1 SGDLS, CDR2 YYNGEE. The germline V and J ends were trimmed by 4 bases and 0 bases, with 9 bases remaining between them. The CDR3 is 14 amino acids. Supplemented by reference TRBV9 and TRBJ2-3, the full variable domain reads DSGVTQTPKHLITATGQRVTLRCSPRSGDLSVYWYQQSLDQGLQFLIQYYNGEERAKGNILERFSAQQFPDLHSELNLSSLELGDSALYFCASSPHRSTDTQYFGPGTRLTVL.

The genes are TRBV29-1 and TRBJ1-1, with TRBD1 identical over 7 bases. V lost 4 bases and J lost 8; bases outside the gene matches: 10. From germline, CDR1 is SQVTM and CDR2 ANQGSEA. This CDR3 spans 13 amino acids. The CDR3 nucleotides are TGCAGCGTTGGAAGGGGGGACAGTCGGGAAGCTTTCTTT. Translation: CSVGRGDSREAFF.

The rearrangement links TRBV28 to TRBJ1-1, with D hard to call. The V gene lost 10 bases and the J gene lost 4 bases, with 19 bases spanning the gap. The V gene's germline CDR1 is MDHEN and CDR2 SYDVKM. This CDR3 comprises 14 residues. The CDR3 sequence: CATLPGGTVTEAFF. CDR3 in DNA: TGTGCCACCCTCCCTGGTGGTACTGTCACTGAAGCTTTCTTT. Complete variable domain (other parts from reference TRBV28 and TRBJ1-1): DVKVTQSSRYLVKRTGEKVFLECVQDMDHENMFWYRQDPGLGLRLIYFSYDVKMKEKGDIPEGYSVSREKKERFSLILESASTNQTSMYLCATLPGGTVTEAFFGQGTRLTVV.

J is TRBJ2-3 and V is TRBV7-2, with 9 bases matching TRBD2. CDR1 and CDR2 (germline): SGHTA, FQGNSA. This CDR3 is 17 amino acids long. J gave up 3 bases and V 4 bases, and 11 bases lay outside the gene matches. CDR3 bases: TGTGCCAGCAGCTCCCACCCCGGGGCGGGGGGGACAGATACGCAGTATTTT. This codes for CASSSHPGAGGTDTQYF.

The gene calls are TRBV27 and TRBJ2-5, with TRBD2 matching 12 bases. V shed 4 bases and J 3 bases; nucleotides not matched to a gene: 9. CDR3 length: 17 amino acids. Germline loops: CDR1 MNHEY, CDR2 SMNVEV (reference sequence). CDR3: CASSSIRTSGVEETQYF. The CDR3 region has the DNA TGTGCCAGCAGTTCAATACGGACTAGCGGGGTTGAAGAGACCCAGTACTTC.

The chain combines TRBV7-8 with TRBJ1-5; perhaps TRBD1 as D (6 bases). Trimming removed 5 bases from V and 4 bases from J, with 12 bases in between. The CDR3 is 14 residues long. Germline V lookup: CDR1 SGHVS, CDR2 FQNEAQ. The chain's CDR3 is CASSQGQYNQPQHF. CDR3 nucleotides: TGTGCCAGCAGCCAAGGACAGTATAATCAGCCCCAGCATTTT.

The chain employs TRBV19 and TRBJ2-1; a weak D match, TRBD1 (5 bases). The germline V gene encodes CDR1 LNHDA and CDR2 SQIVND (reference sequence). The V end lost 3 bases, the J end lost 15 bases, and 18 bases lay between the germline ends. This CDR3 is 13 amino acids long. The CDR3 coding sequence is TGTGCCAGTAGTATTACGTCAGGGCTCAAGCGGTTCTTC. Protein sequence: CASSITSGLKRFF.

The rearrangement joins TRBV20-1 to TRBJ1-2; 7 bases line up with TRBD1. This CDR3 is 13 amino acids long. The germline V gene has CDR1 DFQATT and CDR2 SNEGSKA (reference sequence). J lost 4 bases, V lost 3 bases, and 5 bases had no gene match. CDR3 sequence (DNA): TGCAGTGCTAGTGCAGGGGGAGTCTATGGCTACACCTTC. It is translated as CSASAGGVYGYTF.

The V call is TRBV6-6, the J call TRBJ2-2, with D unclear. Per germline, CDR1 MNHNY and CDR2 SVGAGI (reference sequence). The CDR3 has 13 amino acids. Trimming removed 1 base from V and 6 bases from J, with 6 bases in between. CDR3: CASSYFSPGELFF. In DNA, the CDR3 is TGTGCCAGCAGTTACTTTAGCCCCGGGGAGCTGTTTTTT.

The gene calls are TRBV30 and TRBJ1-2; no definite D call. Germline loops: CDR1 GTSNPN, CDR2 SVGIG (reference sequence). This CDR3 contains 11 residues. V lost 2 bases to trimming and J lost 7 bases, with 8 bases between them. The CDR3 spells CAWSTSVGYTF. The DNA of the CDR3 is TGTGCCTGGAGTACCTCAGTTGGCTACACCTTC.

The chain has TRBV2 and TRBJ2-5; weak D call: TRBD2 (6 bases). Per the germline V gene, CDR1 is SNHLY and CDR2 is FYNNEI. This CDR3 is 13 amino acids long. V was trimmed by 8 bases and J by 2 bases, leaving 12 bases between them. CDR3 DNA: TGTGCCAGCGTTCGGAGCGGGCAAGAGACCCAGTACTTC. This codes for CASVRSGQETQYF.

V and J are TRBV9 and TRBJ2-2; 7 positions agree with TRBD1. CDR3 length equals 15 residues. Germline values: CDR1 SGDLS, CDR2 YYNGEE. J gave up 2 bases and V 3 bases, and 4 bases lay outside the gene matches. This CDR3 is CASSAGGTNTGELFF. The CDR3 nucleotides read TGTGCCAGCAGCGCAGGGGGTACAAACACCGGGGAGCTGTTTTTT.

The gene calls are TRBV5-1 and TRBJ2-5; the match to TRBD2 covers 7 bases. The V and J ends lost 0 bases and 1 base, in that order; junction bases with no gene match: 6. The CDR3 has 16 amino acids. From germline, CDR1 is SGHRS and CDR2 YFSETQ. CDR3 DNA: TGCGCCAGCAGCTTGGGGTCTAGCGGTTCCCAAGAGACCCAGTACTTC. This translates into CASSLGSSGSQETQYF.

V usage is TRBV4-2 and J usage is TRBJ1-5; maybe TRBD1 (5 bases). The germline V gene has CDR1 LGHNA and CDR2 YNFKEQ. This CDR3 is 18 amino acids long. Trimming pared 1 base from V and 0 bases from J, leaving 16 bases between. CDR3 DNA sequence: TGTGCCAGCAGCCAAGGACAAGGGGCCTTTTATAGCAATCAGCCCCAGCATTTT. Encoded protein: CASSQGQGAFYSNQPQHF.

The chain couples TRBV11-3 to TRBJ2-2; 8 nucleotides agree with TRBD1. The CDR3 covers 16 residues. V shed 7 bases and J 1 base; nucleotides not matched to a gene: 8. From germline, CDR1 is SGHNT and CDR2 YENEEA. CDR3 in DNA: TGTGCCAGCAACAGACGGGACAGGTGGAACACCGGGGAGCTGTTTTTT. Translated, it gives CASNRRDRWNTGELFF.

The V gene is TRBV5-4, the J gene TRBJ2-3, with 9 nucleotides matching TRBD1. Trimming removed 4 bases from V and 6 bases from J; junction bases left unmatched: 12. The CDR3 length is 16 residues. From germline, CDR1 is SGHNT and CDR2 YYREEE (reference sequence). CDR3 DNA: TGTGCCAGCAGCCCTGGCTTACAGGGGGCGTGGGATACGCAGTATTTT. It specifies CASSPGLQGAWDTQYF.

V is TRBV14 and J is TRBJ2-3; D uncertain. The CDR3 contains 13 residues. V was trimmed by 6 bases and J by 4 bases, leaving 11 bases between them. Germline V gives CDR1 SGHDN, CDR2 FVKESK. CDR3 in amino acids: CASSIRGADTQYF. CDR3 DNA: TGTGCCAGCAGTATCCGCGGTGCAGATACGCAGTATTTT. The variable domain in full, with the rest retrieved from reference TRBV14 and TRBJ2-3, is EAGVTQFPSHSVIEKGQTVTLRCDPISGHDNLYWYRRVMGKEIKFLLHFVKESKQDESGMPNNRFLAERTGGTYSTLKVQPAELEDSGVYFCASSIRGADTQYFGPGTRLTVL.

The CDR3 nucleotides are TGCAGTGCTAAAGTCAGGGGTGAGCAGTTCTTC. It translates to CSAKVRGEQFF. The chain combines TRBV20-1 with TRBJ2-1, with a possible D match to TRBD1 (6 bases). The CDR3 has 11 residues. Germline V lookup: CDR1 DFQATT, CDR2 SNEGSKA (reference sequence). Trimming took 4 bases from V and 9 from J, leaving 10 bases between them.

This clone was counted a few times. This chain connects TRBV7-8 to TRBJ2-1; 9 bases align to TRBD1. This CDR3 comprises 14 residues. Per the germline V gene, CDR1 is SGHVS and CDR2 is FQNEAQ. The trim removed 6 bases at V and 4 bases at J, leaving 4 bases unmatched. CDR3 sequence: CASRGTGKYNEQFF. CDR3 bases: TGTGCCAGCAGAGGGACAGGGAAGTACAATGAGCAGTTCTTC.

CDR3 DNA sequence: TGTGCCAGAAACCAGGGGTTAAACACCGGGGAGCTGTTTTTT. Protein product: CARNQGLNTGELFF. V and J are TRBV5-3 and TRBJ2-2; tentatively, D is TRBD1 (6 bases). TRBV5-3 is designated an ORF whose function remains uncertain. V lost 6 bases and J 2 bases, leaving 11 bases between the germline ends. This CDR3 is 14 amino acids long.

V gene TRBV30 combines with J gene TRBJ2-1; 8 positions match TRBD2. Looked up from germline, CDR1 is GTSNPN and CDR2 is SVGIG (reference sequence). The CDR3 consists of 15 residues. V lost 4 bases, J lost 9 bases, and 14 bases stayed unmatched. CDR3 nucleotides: TGTGCCTGGAACCTACTAGCGGAGAGGCGCAGTGAGCAGTTCTTC. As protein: CAWNLLAERRSEQFF.

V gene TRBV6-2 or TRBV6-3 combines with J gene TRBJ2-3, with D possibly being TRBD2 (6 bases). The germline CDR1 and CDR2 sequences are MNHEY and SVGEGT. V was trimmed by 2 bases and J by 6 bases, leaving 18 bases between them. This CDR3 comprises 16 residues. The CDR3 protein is CASSYEVGGDLDTQYF. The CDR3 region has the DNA TGTGCCAGCAGTTACGAGGTCGGCGGGGACCTTGATACGCAGTATTTT.

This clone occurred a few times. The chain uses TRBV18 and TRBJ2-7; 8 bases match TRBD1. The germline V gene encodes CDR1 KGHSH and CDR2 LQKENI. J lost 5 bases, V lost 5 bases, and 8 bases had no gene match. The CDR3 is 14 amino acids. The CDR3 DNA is TGTGCCAGCTCAGGTGACAGGGGTGCGCACGAGCAGTACTTC. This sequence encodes CASSGDRGAHEQYF.

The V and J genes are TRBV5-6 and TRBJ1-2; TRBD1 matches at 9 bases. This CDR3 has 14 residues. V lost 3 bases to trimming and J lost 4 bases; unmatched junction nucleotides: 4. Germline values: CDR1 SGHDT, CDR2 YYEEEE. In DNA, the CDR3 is TGTGCCAGCAGCTGGCAGGGACAGGGCTATGGCTACACCTTC. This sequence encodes CASSWQGQGYGYTF.